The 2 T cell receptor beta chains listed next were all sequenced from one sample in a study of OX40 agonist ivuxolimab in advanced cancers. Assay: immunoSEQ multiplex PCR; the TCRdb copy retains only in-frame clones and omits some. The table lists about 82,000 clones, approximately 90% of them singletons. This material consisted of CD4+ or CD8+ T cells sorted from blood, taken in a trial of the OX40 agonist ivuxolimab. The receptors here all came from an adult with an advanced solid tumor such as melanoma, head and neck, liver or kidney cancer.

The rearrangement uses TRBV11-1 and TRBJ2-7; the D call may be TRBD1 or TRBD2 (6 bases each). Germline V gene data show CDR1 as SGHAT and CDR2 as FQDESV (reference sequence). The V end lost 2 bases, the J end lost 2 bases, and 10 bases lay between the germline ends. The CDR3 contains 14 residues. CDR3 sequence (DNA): TGTGCCAGCAGCTTAACTGGGGGGCCCTACGAGCAGTACTTC. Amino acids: CASSLTGGPYEQYF.

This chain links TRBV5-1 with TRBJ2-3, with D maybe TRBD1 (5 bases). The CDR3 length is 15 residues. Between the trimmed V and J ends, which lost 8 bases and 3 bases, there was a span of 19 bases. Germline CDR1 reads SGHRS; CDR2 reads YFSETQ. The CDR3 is CASQLFQGNTDTQYF. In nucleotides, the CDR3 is TGCGCCAGTCAGCTGTTCCAGGGTAATACAGATACGCAGTATTTT.